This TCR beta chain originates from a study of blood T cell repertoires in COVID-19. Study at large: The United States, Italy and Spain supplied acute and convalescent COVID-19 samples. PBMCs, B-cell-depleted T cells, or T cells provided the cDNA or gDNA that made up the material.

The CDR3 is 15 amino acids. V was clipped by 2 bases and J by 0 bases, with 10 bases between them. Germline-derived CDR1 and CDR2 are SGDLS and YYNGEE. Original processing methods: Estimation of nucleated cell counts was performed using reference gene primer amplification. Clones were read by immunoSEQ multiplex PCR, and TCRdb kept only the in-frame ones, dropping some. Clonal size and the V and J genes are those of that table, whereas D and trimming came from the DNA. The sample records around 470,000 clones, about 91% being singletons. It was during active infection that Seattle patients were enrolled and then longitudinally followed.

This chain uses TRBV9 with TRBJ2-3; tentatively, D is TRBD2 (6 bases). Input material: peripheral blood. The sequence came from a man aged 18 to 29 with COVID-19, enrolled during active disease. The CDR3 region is CASSVSRGSTDTQYF. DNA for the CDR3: TGTGCCAGCAGCGTTAGCCGGGGGAGCACAGATACGCAGTATTTT.